Described below is a single TCR beta chain sequence and its context. Its specificity is unknown. An end of the junction does not agree with germline; a read error may underlie this. CDR1 is SEHNR and CDR2 is FQNEAQ in the germline V gene (reference sequence). This CDR3 spans 13 amino acids. This entry belongs to a study of blood T cells in healthy people across ages. Study-level points and caveats: Age advanced and TCR beta diversity per million T cells fell, roughly linearly. Unsorted PBMC input precluded a conclusive naive versus antigen-experienced comparison.

Aged roughly 6 to 100, donors were systemically healthy Caucasians from Russia. For the second PCR, which ran for about 6 to 11 cycles, a sample-barcoded 5' primer and a J-beta primer mix were used. The template-switch adaptor, which had 12 random nucleotides, put a tag on each cDNA molecule. MiXCR was run by TCRdb on the 5' RACE reads, yielding one entry per CDR3 protein. This sample has 850,000 to 1,300,000 distinct CDR3 sequences, with 40% to 55% found just once. Sequencing input: blood. The sequence derives from a woman aged 60-70 years in good health. The gene calls are TRBV7-9 and TRBJ2-5; 9 nucleotides match TRBD1. CDR3 loop: CANSPDRGETQYF. DNA for the CDR3: TGTGCCAACAGCCCAGACAGGGGGGAGACCCAGTACTTC.